The T cell receptor beta chain described here comes from a study of blood T cells in healthy people across ages. Findings and caveats of the study: Donors of long life had a larger count of naive CD4+ cells and greater diversity than aged donors.

Caucasian, healthy and from Russia, the donors were aged between about 6 and 90. This CDR3 region has 15 residues. Germline CDR1 and CDR2: DFQATT and SNEGSKA (reference sequence). Trimming left V 3 bases short and J 7 bases short, with 19 bases between. A J-beta primer mix and a sample-barcoded 5' primer were used in a second PCR of about 7 to 12 cycles. Every cDNA was tagged by a template-switch adaptor with 12 random nucleotides. Sequencing recovered at least 3 million CDR3-containing paired-end reads from each sample. TCRdb called the 5' RACE reads again in MiXCR, with one record for every CDR3 protein. The sample lists under 1 million distinct CDR3 sequences, roughly 44% occurring once. At least ten counts were recorded for this clonotype. Its antigen is not known.

The chain combines TRBV20-1 with TRBJ1-5, with D possibly TRBD1 on 5 matching bases. The source material was blood. This TCR was sampled from a man between 60 and 75 years old in good health. In nucleotides, the CDR3 is TGCAGTGCTAGCCCCGGGTTCCCCGGGGGGCAGCCCCAGCATTTT. As protein: CSASPGFPGGQPQHF.